These 5 T cell receptor beta chains originate from one sample sequenced in a study of cytomegalovirus exposure and HLA in healthy donors. Data came from immunoSEQ multiplex PCR; TCRdb stores just in-frame clones and leaves some out. The table lists about 180,000 clones, 85% of them singletons. Material: PBMCs. Receptor source: a man between 18 and 35 years old in good health and CMV-seropositive.

The V call is TRBV11-2, the J call TRBJ1-3; D unclear. Trimming shortened V by 1 base and J by 4 bases, and 5 bases separated the two germline ends. CDR1 SGHAT and CDR2 FQNNGV come from the germline V gene. The CDR3 spans 13 residues. CDR3 nucleotide sequence: TGTGCCAGCAGCTTAGTAGTCGGAAACACCATATATTTT. Protein product: CASSLVVGNTIYF.

The chain uses TRBV25-1 and TRBJ1-4; possibly TRBD1 for D (5 bases). This CDR3 contains 15 residues. Deletions cut 3 bases from V and 0 bases from J, with 8 bases between. The germline CDR1 and CDR2 sequences are MGHDK and SYGVNS. CDR3 protein: CASSEGLATNEKLFF. CDR3 in DNA: TGTGCCAGCAGTGAGGGACTGGCAACTAATGAAAAACTGTTTTTT. Variable domain in full (rest from reference TRBV25-1 and TRBJ1-4): EADIYQTPRYLVIGTGKKITLECSQTMGHDKMYWYQQDPGMELHLIHYSYGVNSTEKGDLSSESTVSRIRTEHFPLTLESARPSHTSQYLCASSEGLATNEKLFFGSGTQLSVL.

This clone was seen more than once but under ten times. The chain carries TRBV6-6 and TRBJ1-5; D may be TRBD1 (6 bases). Germline CDR1 and CDR2: MNHNY and SVGAGI (reference sequence). V was clipped by 7 bases and J by 7 bases, with 14 bases between them. CDR3 size: 13 residues. DNA for the CDR3: TGTGCCAGCAAGGGAGCCGGGACACAGCCCCAGCATTTT. It yields the protein CASKGAGTQPQHF.

The genes are TRBV13 and TRBJ2-1; TRBD2 matches 7 bases. Germline CDR1 and CDR2: PRHDT and FYEKMQ (reference sequence). This CDR3 is built from 13 residues. V was clipped by 2 bases and J by 8 bases; unmatched bases: 3. The CDR3 sequence: CASSLLGGDEQFF. The CDR3 DNA follows: TGTGCCAGCAGCTTACTGGGGGGGGATGAGCAGTTCTTC.

This sequence joins TRBV4-1 and TRBJ2-7, with 7 bases aligning to TRBD1. Germline V gene data show CDR1 as MGHRA and CDR2 as YSYEKL. The V gene end was trimmed by 5 bases and the J gene end by 2 bases; junction bases not matched to a gene: 3. There are 13 residues in the CDR3. CDR3 residues: CASSVTGAYEQYF. For the CDR3, the DNA is TGCGCCAGCAGCGTAACAGGGGCCTACGAGCAGTACTTC.